This T cell receptor (beta chain) was identified in a study of T cell responses to AZD1222 COVID-19 vaccine. Only one count was recorded for this clone. The antigen is unknown. The CDR3 runs 15 residues. V shed 0 bases and J shed 0 bases, with 9 bases lying between them. Germline CDR1 reads SGHDT; CDR2 reads YYEEEE. Some clones are missing from TCRdb's copy, which holds only in-frame ones; the method was immunoSEQ multiplex PCR. The sample contains over 110,000 clones, 92% of which appear only once. Study outcomes and limitations: Spike as a whole was targeted by vaccine-associated CD4 TCRs, dominant at 160-218 and 743-854. Spike-specific TCR breadth and depth both grew after two AZD1222 doses. Mostly white British, mostly female donors; authors suggested clonal diversity may be underestimated.

The chain has TRBV5-6 and TRBJ1-2; D remains unclear. This receptor was obtained from an adult who received the AZD1222 COVID-19 vaccine. The specimen comprised peripheral blood, sampled 28 days after the second AZD1222 dose. Written as DNA, the CDR3 is TGTGCCAGCAGCTTGGTGCCGCAGACTAACTATGGCTACACCTTC. Its translation: CASSLVPQTNYGYTF.